The 3 T cell receptor beta chains presented below share a single source sample, sequenced in a study of PD-L1 blockade in urothelial cancer. The assay was immunoSEQ multiplex PCR, and TCRdb's table has in-frame clones only and misses some. The table has 80,000 to 100,000 clones, roughly 80% seen once. Sample: PBMCs, taken around atezolizumab (anti-PD-L1) treatment. The receptors shown here come from a man between 65 and 85 years old with urothelial cancer.

The rearrangement uses TRBV19 and TRBJ1-2; 9 bases agree with TRBD1. V shed 7 bases and J 5 bases; nucleotides not matched to a gene: 5. Per germline, CDR1 LNHDA and CDR2 SQIVND (reference sequence). The length of the CDR3 is 13 residues. CDR3 protein: CASMWGQGYGYTF. The CDR3 DNA follows: TGTGCCAGTATGTGGGGACAGGGTTATGGCTACACCTTC.

V gene TRBV4-2 combines with J gene TRBJ2-1, with 7 bases matching TRBD1. V lost 5 bases to trimming and J lost 4 bases; unmatched junction nucleotides: 11. The CDR3 runs to 16 residues. CDR1 LGHNA and CDR2 YNFKEQ come from the germline V gene. CDR3 region: CASSTHRGGGYNEQFF. The CDR3 DNA follows: TGTGCCAGCAGCACACACAGGGGTGGGGGATACAATGAGCAGTTCTTC.

This clone was seen only a few times. The chain is built from TRBV29-1 and TRBJ1-5; D perhaps matches TRBD1 (5 bases). Germline-derived CDR1 and CDR2 are SQVTM and ANQGSEA. This CDR3 is 12 amino acids long. Trimming removed 7 bases at V and 1 base at J, with 8 bases between. In DNA, the CDR3 is TGCAGCGCAGGACAAAGCAATCAGCCCCAGCATTTT. This translates into CSAGQSNQPQHF. Full variable domain (missing parts from reference TRBV29-1 and TRBJ1-5): SAVISQKPSRDICQRGTSLTIQCQVDSQVTMMFWYRQQPGQSLTLIATANQGSEATYESGFVIDKFPISRPNLTFSTLTVSNMSPEDSSIYLCSAGQSNQPQHFGDGTRLSIL.